This T cell receptor beta chain was captured in a study of cytomegalovirus exposure and HLA in healthy donors. Turning to the study itself: The study's early data release held some 85 million unique TCRs from HLA-typed donors. Study-wide results and limits: Most likely, a cluster of highly shared sequence variants arose as a sequencing artifact.

Trimming took 3 bases from V and 10 from J, leaving 17 bases between them. CDR3 length equals 15 residues. From germline, CDR1 is SGDLS and CDR2 YYNGEE. The primer mix had 60 Vbeta and 13 Jbeta primers. Sequencing was performed with immunoSEQ multiplex PCR; in TCRdb, only in-frame clones are kept and a portion is missing. This sample's table has about 130,000 clones. A word on this clone: No antigen is known for it.

Sequencing was performed on PBMCs. This clonotype was sampled from a woman aged 55-70 years in good health and CMV-seronegative. The genes are TRBV9 and TRBJ1-6; tentatively, D is TRBD1 (6 bases). CDR3 region: CASSDQQGLGSPLHF. The CDR3 DNA reads TGTGCCAGCAGCGATCAACAGGGTCTGGGCTCACCCCTCCACTTT.